This T cell receptor beta chain stems from a study of shared clonotypes between healthy human individuals. Study overall: CD4 naive and memory got three plates each, CD8 naive two, CD8 memory one.

This clone came up a few times. The antigen is not known. Findings and limits, study-wide: The diversity represented, both genetic and in exposure history, was limited by few donors. Estimated clonotype richness was generally higher in naive than memory subsets.

Germline trimming cut 7 bases from V and 8 bases from J; bases unmatched to any gene: 5. Germline CDR1 is MDHEN and CDR2 is SYDVKM. The CDR3 spans 12 residues. CD4+ cells underwent separation, giving CD45RA+ naive and CD45RA-negative memory subsets. Produced via immunoSEQ multiplex PCR; TCRdb's table is partial and in-frame only. The sample contains 980,000 or so clones, around 80% of which appear only once. This rearrangement joins TRBV28 to TRBJ2-1; 7 nucleotides agree with TRBD1. The clonotype was recovered from a man younger than 30 in good health. Material: memory CD4+ T cells sorted from blood. The subset: CD45RA-negative fraction. The CDR3 region has the DNA TGTGCCAGCACCAATGACAGGGATGAGCAGTTCTTC. This translates into CASTNDRDEQFF.